The sequence of this T cell receptor beta chain was determined in a study of cytomegalovirus exposure and HLA in healthy donors. Primers for the PCR totalled 60 Vbeta and 13 Jbeta. TCRdb's copy holds only in-frame clones and misses some; the assay was immunoSEQ multiplex PCR. This sample's table has 100,000 or so clones. The CDR3 has 13 amino acids. Germline CDR1 is SGDLS and CDR2 is YYNGEE. V lost 4 bases and J lost 6; bases outside the gene matches: 7. The J gene is TRBJ2-7, the V gene TRBV9, with 7 bases identical to TRBD2. The sample consisted of PBMCs. The sequence was collected from a man in his fifties or sixties in good health and CMV-seronegative. CDR3 protein: CASSSRGVGEQYF. CDR3 bases: TGTGCCAGCAGCTCTCGGGGGGTCGGCGAGCAGTACTTC.